The clone carrying this TCR beta chain occurred many times. Its specificity is not known. The sample belongs to a study of T-cell reconstitution after alpha-beta-depleted transplantation in children. V lost 5 bases and J 3 bases, leaving 14 bases between the germline ends. CDR1 is SGHTA, CDR2 FQGNSA, per germline. The CDR3 consists of 15 residues. During its preparation, the TCRbeta library received unique molecular identifiers. TCRdb ran MiXCR on the PCR reads and lists one entry per CDR3 protein. Of about 580,000 distinct CDR3 sequences in the sample, under 30% were seen once. Study conclusions and caveats: Among T cells one year after transplant, newly produced cells accounted for most counts and diversity. For some patients, TCRbeta diversity was high at day 60 because of recipient T cells and thymic progenitors that survived. Several hundred expanded graft clones reportedly supplied alpha-beta T cells about two months after transplant.

The J gene is TRBJ1-5, the V gene TRBV7-2, with D tentatively TRBD1 (5 bases). The receptor comes from a boy younger than two who had a stem cell transplant for acute myeloid leukemia, so the T cells may come from the graft donor. The material was PBMCs, mostly from graft donor cells, obtained 360 days after TCRalphabeta/CD19-depleted stem cell transplant. CDR3 sequence reads: CASSRSQGVNQPQHF. The CDR3 bases are TGTGCCAGCAGCCGAAGTCAGGGAGTCAATCAGCCCCAGCATTTT.